Listed below are T cell receptor beta chains from one sample, sequenced in a study of blood T cell repertoires in COVID-19. The protocol was immunoSEQ multiplex PCR, while the TCRdb copy is restricted to in-frame clones and leaves out a portion. Among 25,000 to 30,000 clones listed, roughly 91% were seen once. The material sequenced was peripheral blood. The receptors originated from a man between 65 and 85 years old with active COVID-19. The CDR3 runs from the conserved cysteine through the conserved F or W. A D gene is named only where the DNA matches it firmly. Where a row states a size, it is once, few, many or the class of an expanded clone; other rows omit it.

v_call: TRBV6-6
clone_size: once
d_call: NA
j_call: TRBJ2-3
cdr3_aa: CASRRGTSLVTDTQYF
cdr3_nt: TGTGCCAGCAGACGCGGGACTTCTCTCGTCACAGATACGCAGTATTTT

v_call: TRBV20-1
clone_size: NA
d_call: NA
j_call: TRBJ1-5
cdr3_aa: CSASVRFSQPQHF
cdr3_nt: TGCAGTGCTAGTGTTCGGTTTAGTCAGCCCCAGCATTTT

v_call: TRBV7-2
clone_size: NA
d_call: NA
j_call: TRBJ2-2
cdr3_aa: CASSLIAGRRGGELFF
cdr3_nt: TGTGCCAGCAGCTTGATCGCGGGGCGTCGAGGGGGGGAGCTGTTTTTT

v_call: TRBV6-2/TRBV6-3
clone_size: NA
d_call: TRBD1
j_call: TRBJ2-2
cdr3_aa: CASSPDRGPGELFF
cdr3_nt: TGTGCCAGCAGCCCCGACAGGGGCCCCGGGGAGCTGTTTTTT

v_call: TRBV6-5
clone_size: few
d_call: TRBD1
j_call: TRBJ1-5
cdr3_aa: CASGPTGAQPQHF
cdr3_nt: TGTGCCAGCGGACCGACAGGGGCTCAGCCCCAGCATTTT

v_call: TRBV18
clone_size: once
d_call: TRBD1
j_call: TRBJ2-2
cdr3_aa: CASSPPTGPTGELFF
cdr3_nt: TGTGCCAGCTCACCTCCGACAGGGCCCACCGGGGAGCTGTTTTTT

v_call: TRBV6-5
clone_size: NA
d_call: NA
j_call: TRBJ1-5
cdr3_aa: CASTQGGVRQPQHF
cdr3_nt: TGTGCCAGCACCCAAGGGGGGGTAAGGCAGCCCCAGCATTTT

v_call: TRBV7-9
clone_size: few
d_call: TRBD1
j_call: TRBJ1-5
cdr3_aa: CASSPGQGNQPQHF
cdr3_nt: TGTGCCAGCAGCCCGGGACAGGGGAATCAGCCCCAGCATTTT

v_call: TRBV6-5
clone_size: NA
d_call: TRBD1
j_call: TRBJ2-2
cdr3_aa: CASRGTANTGELFF
cdr3_nt: TGTGCCAGCAGGGGGACAGCAAACACCGGGGAGCTGTTTTTT

v_call: TRBV2
clone_size: NA
d_call: NA
j_call: TRBJ1-2
cdr3_aa: CARKGSGYGYTF
cdr3_nt: TGTGCCAGGAAAGGGAGCGGCTATGGCTACACCTTC

v_call: TRBV7-6
clone_size: NA
d_call: TRBD1
j_call: TRBJ2-2
cdr3_aa: CASSSPGQGNAGELFF
cdr3_nt: TGTGCCAGCAGCTCGCCGGGACAGGGAAATGCCGGGGAGCTGTTTTTT

v_call: TRBV7-2
clone_size: NA
d_call: TRBD1
j_call: TRBJ2-7
cdr3_aa: CASSPEGQGGYEQYF
cdr3_nt: TGTGCCAGCAGCCCGGAAGGACAGGGCGGCTACGAGCAGTACTTC

v_call: TRBV29-1
clone_size: NA
d_call: TRBD1
j_call: TRBJ2-2
cdr3_aa: CSVGQGASTGELFF
cdr3_nt: TGCAGCGTGGGACAGGGGGCAAGCACCGGGGAGCTGTTTTTT

v_call: TRBV6-2/TRBV6-3
clone_size: NA
d_call: TRBD2
j_call: TRBJ2-7
cdr3_aa: CASSYSGGGLYEQYF
cdr3_nt: TGTGCCAGCAGTTACTCCGGGGGGGGACTCTACGAGCAGTACTTC

v_call: TRBV14
clone_size: NA
d_call: NA
j_call: TRBJ2-7
cdr3_aa: CASSQGFGLFAHEQYF
cdr3_nt: TGTGCCAGCAGCCAAGGGTTTGGCCTCTTTGCCCACGAGCAGTACTTC

v_call: TRBV19
clone_size: NA
d_call: TRBD1
j_call: TRBJ2-3
cdr3_aa: CASSTDRGKWTDTQYF
cdr3_nt: TGTGCCAGTAGTACGGACAGGGGGAAGTGGACAGATACGCAGTATTTT

v_call: TRBV5-4
clone_size: NA
d_call: TRBD1
j_call: TRBJ2-7
cdr3_aa: CASSFVRTGLDEQYF
cdr3_nt: TGTGCCAGCAGCTTTGTCAGGACAGGGCTCGACGAGCAGTACTTC

v_call: TRBV6-5
clone_size: NA
d_call: NA
j_call: TRBJ1-2
cdr3_aa: CASSYAGGGPNYGYTF
cdr3_nt: TGTGCCAGCAGTTACGCTGGGGGGGGGCCTAACTATGGCTACACCTTC

v_call: TRBV6-6
clone_size: few
d_call: NA
j_call: TRBJ1-5
cdr3_aa: CASSYLGDYSNQPQHF
cdr3_nt: TGTGCCAGCAGTTACTTGGGTGACTATAGCAATCAGCCCCAGCATTTT

v_call: TRBV7-9
clone_size: few
d_call: TRBD1
j_call: TRBJ1-3
cdr3_aa: CASTRQGSGNTIYF
cdr3_nt: TGTGCCAGCACCCGACAGGGGTCTGGAAACACCATATATTTT

v_call: TRBV14
clone_size: NA
d_call: NA
j_call: TRBJ2-1
cdr3_aa: CASSQGKTGSSYNEQFF
cdr3_nt: TGTGCCAGCAGCCAAGGGAAGACGGGTAGCTCCTACAATGAGCAGTTCTTC

v_call: TRBV4-3
clone_size: NA
d_call: NA
j_call: TRBJ1-3
cdr3_aa: CASSQDSGGHSGNTIYF
cdr3_nt: TGCGCCAGCAGCCAAGATTCCGGAGGGCACTCTGGAAACACCATATATTTT

v_call: TRBV3-1/TRBV3-2
clone_size: NA
d_call: TRBD2
j_call: TRBJ2-3
cdr3_aa: CASSPRGGGATDTQYF
cdr3_nt: TGTGCCAGCAGCCCTCGGGGCGGGGGTGCCACAGATACGCAGTATTTT

v_call: TRBV9
clone_size: NA
d_call: TRBD1
j_call: TRBJ1-2
cdr3_aa: CASTDSKDRAYGYTF
cdr3_nt: TGTGCCAGCACCGATTCTAAGGACAGGGCCTATGGCTACACCTTC

v_call: TRBV7-8
clone_size: NA
d_call: TRBD2
j_call: TRBJ2-7
cdr3_aa: CASSWGLAGLYEQYF
cdr3_nt: TGTGCCAGCAGCTGGGGACTAGCGGGTCTCTACGAGCAGTACTTC

v_call: TRBV10-2
clone_size: NA
d_call: TRBD2
j_call: TRBJ2-1
cdr3_aa: CASSEIPLAGAYNEQFF
cdr3_nt: TGCGCCAGCAGTGAAATCCCGCTAGCGGGGGCCTACAATGAGCAGTTCTTC

v_call: TRBV25-1
clone_size: NA
d_call: NA
j_call: TRBJ1-6
cdr3_aa: CASSEWGQTNSPLHF
cdr3_nt: TGTGCCAGCAGTGAATGGGGGCAAACTAATTCACCCCTCCACTTT

v_call: TRBV6-5
clone_size: NA
d_call: TRBD1
j_call: TRBJ2-7
cdr3_aa: CASSWIGTGAYEQYF
cdr3_nt: TGTGCCAGCAGTTGGATCGGGACAGGGGCCTACGAGCAGTACTTC

v_call: TRBV18
clone_size: NA
d_call: NA
j_call: TRBJ1-2
cdr3_aa: CASSPPTDHGYTF
cdr3_nt: TGTGCCAGCTCACCACCTACAGATCATGGCTACACCTTC

v_call: TRBV11-1
clone_size: NA
d_call: NA
j_call: TRBJ2-7
cdr3_aa: CASRRDRDEQYF
cdr3_nt: TGTGCCAGCAGACGCGACCGGGACGAGCAGTACTTC

v_call: TRBV9
clone_size: NA
d_call: NA
j_call: TRBJ2-1
cdr3_aa: CASSVGPPGSVYNEQFF
cdr3_nt: TGTGCCAGCAGCGTAGGACCCCCCGGGTCGGTCTACAATGAGCAGTTCTTC

v_call: TRBV4-1
clone_size: NA
d_call: NA
j_call: TRBJ2-2
cdr3_aa: CASSQVSFTGELFF
cdr3_nt: TGCGCCAGCAGCCAAGTTTCGTTTACCGGGGAGCTGTTTTTT

v_call: TRBV7-9
clone_size: NA
d_call: TRBD1
j_call: TRBJ1-2
cdr3_aa: CASSQGQGEGGYTF
cdr3_nt: TGTGCCAGCAGCCAAGGACAGGGAGAGGGTGGCTACACCTTC

v_call: TRBV13
clone_size: NA
d_call: TRBD1
j_call: TRBJ2-7
cdr3_aa: CASSRTGWATGEQYF
cdr3_nt: TGTGCCAGCAGCCGGACAGGATGGGCTACGGGCGAGCAGTACTTC

v_call: TRBV19
clone_size: once
d_call: TRBD1
j_call: TRBJ1-5
cdr3_aa: CASTDRGGSNQPQHF
cdr3_nt: TGTGCCAGTACTGACAGGGGAGGAAGCAATCAGCCCCAGCATTTT

v_call: TRBV25-1
clone_size: NA
d_call: NA
j_call: TRBJ2-1
cdr3_aa: CASRTGLAEQFF
cdr3_nt: TGTGCCAGCAGAACAGGGTTGGCTGAGCAGTTCTTC

v_call: TRBV4-3
clone_size: NA
d_call: NA
j_call: TRBJ1-4
cdr3_aa: CASSQSSGLNEKLFF
cdr3_nt: TGCGCCAGCAGCCAATCTTCAGGGCTTAATGAAAAACTGTTTTTT

v_call: TRBV5-6
clone_size: NA
d_call: TRBD1
j_call: TRBJ1-5
cdr3_aa: CASSLGTGGRRPQHF
cdr3_nt: TGTGCCAGCAGCTTGGGGACAGGGGGGAGAAGGCCCCAGCATTTT

v_call: TRBV28
clone_size: NA
d_call: NA
j_call: TRBJ2-7
cdr3_aa: CATREHRVREQYF
cdr3_nt: TGTGCCACCCGCGAGCACAGGGTCAGGGAGCAGTACTTC

v_call: TRBV9
clone_size: NA
d_call: TRBD1
j_call: TRBJ1-1
cdr3_aa: CASSVGGTGGSDTEAFF
cdr3_nt: TGTGCCAGCAGCGTAGGCGGAACAGGGGGATCGGACACTGAAGCTTTCTTT

v_call: TRBV30
clone_size: NA
d_call: TRBD1
j_call: TRBJ2-7
cdr3_aa: CAWISPRQGAREQYF
cdr3_nt: TGTGCCTGGATAAGTCCCAGACAGGGGGCCAGGGAGCAGTACTTC

v_call: TRBV7-6
clone_size: NA
d_call: NA
j_call: TRBJ1-4
cdr3_aa: CASSLGPSTNEKLFF
cdr3_nt: TGTGCCAGCAGCTTAGGGCCGTCAACTAATGAAAAACTGTTTTTT

v_call: TRBV9
clone_size: NA
d_call: TRBD1
j_call: TRBJ1-2
cdr3_aa: CASSASGTGKNYGYTF
cdr3_nt: TGTGCCAGCAGCGCCTCCGGGACAGGGAAGAACTATGGCTACACCTTC

v_call: TRBV20-1
clone_size: NA
d_call: NA
j_call: TRBJ1-2
cdr3_aa: CSASIGEVYGYTF
cdr3_nt: TGCAGTGCTAGTATAGGGGAGGTTTATGGCTACACCTTC

v_call: TRBV19
clone_size: NA
d_call: NA
j_call: TRBJ2-6
cdr3_aa: CASSMSSGANVLTF
cdr3_nt: TGTGCCAGTAGTATGAGTTCTGGGGCCAACGTCCTGACTTTC

v_call: TRBV5-4
clone_size: NA
d_call: NA
j_call: TRBJ1-1
cdr3_aa: CASSSRRNTEAFF
cdr3_nt: TGTGCCAGCAGCTCCCGGAGAAACACTGAAGCTTTCTTT

v_call: TRBV7-2
clone_size: NA
d_call: TRBD2
j_call: TRBJ2-7
cdr3_aa: CASSLGTSGDLYEQYF
cdr3_nt: TGTGCCAGCAGCTTAGGGACTAGCGGGGACCTTTACGAGCAGTACTTC

v_call: TRBV19
clone_size: NA
d_call: NA
j_call: TRBJ2-7
cdr3_aa: CASSMRGRSYEQYF
cdr3_nt: TGTGCCAGTAGTATGCGGGGGCGATCCTACGAGCAGTACTTC

v_call: TRBV7-7
clone_size: once
d_call: NA
j_call: TRBJ2-5
cdr3_aa: CASSLGTGETQYF
cdr3_nt: TGTGCCAGCAGCTTAGGTACCGGAGAGACCCAGTACTTC

v_call: TRBV9
clone_size: NA
d_call: TRBD1
j_call: TRBJ2-5
cdr3_aa: CASSGGVGQGRETQYF
cdr3_nt: TGTGCCAGCAGCGGCGGAGTAGGACAGGGGAGGGAGACCCAGTACTTC

v_call: TRBV7-8
clone_size: NA
d_call: TRBD2
j_call: TRBJ2-3
cdr3_aa: CASITSEGLTDTQYF
cdr3_nt: TGTGCCAGCATAACTAGCGAGGGGTTAACAGATACGCAGTATTTT

v_call: TRBV3-1/TRBV3-2
clone_size: NA
d_call: TRBD2
j_call: TRBJ2-5
cdr3_aa: CASSPSGGAWETQYF
cdr3_nt: TGTGCCAGCAGCCCTAGCGGGGGGGCCTGGGAGACCCAGTACTTC

v_call: TRBV30
clone_size: few
d_call: NA
j_call: TRBJ2-7
cdr3_aa: CAWSGGGPYEQYF
cdr3_nt: TGTGCCTGGAGCGGAGGGGGCCCTTACGAGCAGTACTTC

v_call: TRBV7-3
clone_size: few
d_call: TRBD1
j_call: TRBJ1-6
cdr3_aa: CASSERDRGGYSSPLHF
cdr3_nt: TGTGCCAGCTCTGAACGGGACAGGGGAGGTTATAGTTCACCCCTCCACTTT

v_call: TRBV28
clone_size: NA
d_call: NA
j_call: TRBJ1-1
cdr3_aa: CATLRGSTNTEAFF
cdr3_nt: TGTGCCACTCTCCGGGGGAGTACAAACACTGAAGCTTTCTTT